A selection of T cell receptor beta chains follows, all from one sample in a study of blood T cells in healthy people across ages. TCRdb re-called the 5' RACE reads through MiXCR, storing one row per CDR3 protein. Of 1.4 million to 1.5 million distinct CDR3 sequences listed, approximately 38% were seen once; the top ten hold roughly 8.2%. Sequencing used blood. All receptors come from a young woman in good health. The CDR3 runs from the conserved cysteine through the conserved F or W. A D gene is named only where the DNA matches it firmly. Part of the rows lack a size; the others show once, few, many or a class for expanded clones.

-	TRBJ1-2	TRBV5-1	few	TGCGCCAGCAGCTTCGTGGCATCAGGGGTTGATGGCTACACCTTC	CASSFVASGVDGYTF
-	TRBJ2-7	TRBV12-3/TRBV12-4	-	TGTGCCAGCAGTTTCGGGTTAGCCAGTCAGTACTTC	CASSFGLASQYF
-	TRBJ1-3	TRBV12-3/TRBV12-4	-	TGTGCCAGCAGCCCTGTTGGAAACACCATATATTTT	CASSPVGNTIYF
TRBD1	TRBJ2-1	TRBV28	-	TGTGCCAGCAGTTTATTCGTCAGGGGGCGGGATGAGCAGTTCTTC	CASSLFVRGRDEQFF
-	TRBJ2-5	TRBV20-1	once	TGCAGTGCTACGTGGCTGAAGGGGCGCGGGCATACTCAAGAGACCCAGTACTTC	CSATWLKGRGHTQETQYF
-	TRBJ1-2	TRBV7-9	many	TGTGCCAGCAGCCCTCAGCGGCCAGGGGAAAACTATGGCTACACCTTC	CASSPQRPGENYGYTF
-	TRBJ2-7	TRBV7-2	-	TGTGCCAGCAGCTTAGGAGGGGGGGGACGGATCAGCTCCTACGAGCAGTACTTC	CASSLGGGGRISSYEQYF
-	TRBJ2-7	TRBV5-1	-	TGCGCCAGCAGCTTAGAGGGGGGACTTTTGCCCTACGAGCAGTACTTC	CASSLEGGLLPYEQYF
-	TRBJ2-2	TRBV21-1	many	TGTGCCAGCAGCAAAGCCGACAGGTCGAACACCGGGGAGCTGTTTTTT	CASSKADRSNTGELFF
TRBD2	TRBJ2-5	TRBV25-1	-	TGTACCAGCAGTGAGGGACTAGCGGGAACCCAGTACTTC	CTSSEGLAGTQYF
-	TRBJ1-2	TRBV20-1	-	TGCAGTGCTAGAGCGGGTGTCGGTGGCTACACCTTC	CSARAGVGGYTF
TRBD1	TRBJ1-2	TRBV28	few	TGTGCCAGCAGCGACAGGGTCAGGGACTATGGCTACACCTTC	CASSDRVRDYGYTF
-	TRBJ1-2	TRBV3-1	-	TGTGCCAGCAGCCAAGATTCGCACAGGGCCAAATTACTCTATGGCTACACCTTC	CASSQDSHRAKLLYGYTF
TRBD1	TRBJ1-1	TRBV5-1	few	TGCGCCAGCAGCTCCGGACAGGGCCCCACTGAAGCTTTCTTT	CASSSGQGPTEAFF
-	TRBJ2-7	TRBV6-1	-	TGTGCCAGCAGAGAAGACGGGACCGCTTACTACGAGCAGTACTTC	CASREDGTAYYEQYF
TRBD2	TRBJ2-1	TRBV24-1	few	TGTGCCACCAGTGATTCTAGCGGGGGGTTACGGAGCTCCTACAATGAGCAGTTCTTC	CATSDSSGGLRSSYNEQFF
TRBD1	TRBJ2-7	TRBV9	-	TGTGCCAGCAGCCAGGGACAGGGAAGTTTGTACGAGCAGTACTTC	CASSQGQGSLYEQYF
-	TRBJ2-7	TRBV20-1	-	TGCAGTGCTAGAGATCCGGGTAACAGACCCTCCTACGAGCAGTACTTC	CSARDPGNRPSYEQYF
-	TRBJ2-6	TRBV29-1	-	TGCAGCGTTGAAGATTGGGACACTGTACTCTCTGGGGCCAACGTCCTGACTTTC	CSVEDWDTVLSGANVLTF
-	TRBJ1-6	TRBV12-3/TRBV12-4	-	TGTGCCAGCAGTTTAGGACAGAAAAACTCCTATAATTCACCCCTCCACTTT	CASSLGQKNSYNSPLHF
-	TRBJ2-7	TRBV28	few	TGTGCCAGCAACCTAGGTGCGGACCCCTACGAGCAGTACTTC	CASNLGADPYEQYF
TRBD2	TRBJ2-1	TRBV10-3	many	TGTGCCATCAGGGACGGGACTAGCGGGAGTCAGAGTGAGCAGTTCTTC	CAIRDGTSGSQSEQFF
TRBD2	TRBJ2-5	TRBV2	-	TGTGCCAGCAGTTTCCCTAGCGGGGGGGCCGGTCAAGAGACCCAGTACTTC	CASSFPSGGAGQETQYF
-	TRBJ2-7	TRBV11-1	few	TGTGCCAGCAGCTCCCAGACAGAGTACTACGAGCAGTACTTC	CASSSQTEYYEQYF
TRBD1	TRBJ1-4	TRBV7-9	-	TGTGCCAGCAGCTTAGTAGCCGGGACAGGCAATGAAAAACTGTTTTTT	CASSLVAGTGNEKLFF
-	TRBJ2-7	TRBV18	few	TGTGCCAGCTCACCCTCTTTGTGGTACCAGCCCTCCGAGCAGTACTTC	CASSPSLWYQPSEQYF
-	TRBJ2-7	TRBV4-1	-	TGCGCCAGCAGCCAAGATCCCCTAGGGGCATCGACCTACGAGCAGTACTTC	CASSQDPLGASTYEQYF
TRBD2	TRBJ2-3	TRBV5-1	few	TGCGCCAGCAGCTTGTCGGCTAGCGGGTCTAGCACAGATACGCAGTATTTT	CASSLSASGSSTDTQYF
TRBD1	TRBJ2-4	TRBV20-1	-	TGCAGTGCTAGGAATGGGACAGGGGGCGCGATAGCCAAAAACATTCAGTACTTC	CSARNGTGGAIAKNIQYF
TRBD2	TRBJ2-1	TRBV7-6	-	TGTACCAGCAGCATATCTAGCGGGAGGGCCGTCAATGAGCAGTTCTTC	CTSSISSGRAVNEQFF
TRBD2	TRBJ2-7	TRBV29-1	-	TGCAGCGCCCAGCGGGGACTAGCGGGAGAGCAGTACTTC	CSAQRGLAGEQYF
-	TRBJ1-2	TRBV30	-	TGTGCCTGGACCCCGGGCCATGGCTACACCTTC	CAWTPGHGYTF
-	TRBJ2-5	TRBV3-1	-	TGTGCCAGCAGCCAAGCATCCAGGCGGTACTTC	CASSQASRRYF
-	TRBJ2-7	TRBV27	few	TGTGCCAGCAGCCCCGATCGGGACACCTCCTACGAGCAGTACTTC	CASSPDRDTSYEQYF
-	TRBJ2-1	TRBV2	-	TGTGCCACCAGACCGGGGGGCCGGTACAATGAGCAGTTCTTC	CATRPGGRYNEQFF
TRBD2	TRBJ2-3	TRBV6-5	-	TGTGCCAGCAACCGGGGGGCGGGGGGGAGGACAGATACGCAGTATTTT	CASNRGAGGRTDTQYF
-	TRBJ2-7	TRBV9	-	TGTGCCAGCAGCGTAGAGGACGGACTGAGCTCCTACAATGAGCAGTACTTC	CASSVEDGLSSYNEQYF
-	TRBJ2-3	TRBV28	-	TGTGCCAGCACCCGGGGAGCGGACATGGGTGCAGATACGCAGTATTTT	CASTRGADMGADTQYF
-	TRBJ2-2	TRBV6-1	-	TGTGCCAGCAGTGAATCTGGGTCACCCGGGGAGCTGTTTTTT	CASSESGSPGELFF
-	TRBJ2-7	TRBV2	-	TGTGCCAGCAGTGATTCTCGCGGGGGCGCCTCCTACGAGCAGTACTTC	CASSDSRGGASYEQYF
-	TRBJ2-5	TRBV7-2	many	TGTGCCAGCAGCTTTAACAGGGAAGAGACCCAGTACTTC	CASSFNREETQYF
TRBD2	TRBJ2-3	TRBV2	few	TGTGCCAGCAGGAGCGGGAGGGCCCTCACAGATACGCAGTATTTT	CASRSGRALTDTQYF
-	TRBJ2-7	TRBV15	-	TGTGCCACCAGCAGACGACGGGACACCGTCTACGAGCAGTACTTC	CATSRRRDTVYEQYF
TRBD2	TRBJ2-5	TRBV5-1	-	TGCGCCAGCCAAATAGCGGGCGTGAATCAAGAGACCCAGTACTTC	CASQIAGVNQETQYF
-	TRBJ1-2	TRBV6-2/TRBV6-3	many	TGTGCCAGCAGTTACTCGAGGGAGGATATAACGATCTATGGCTACACCTTC	CASSYSREDITIYGYTF
-	TRBJ2-7	TRBV6-2/TRBV6-3	few	TGTGCCAGCAGCCGTGGGCTCGATGAGCAGTACTTC	CASSRGLDEQYF
TRBD1	TRBJ1-2	TRBV27	few	TGTGCCAGCAGAACCCAGGGGGCGCCTAACTATGGCTACACCTTC	CASRTQGAPNYGYTF